This T cell receptor beta chain was recovered during a study of lymphopenia after photon versus proton radiotherapy. Study-wide results and caveats: After lymphocyte nadir, photon-treated repertoires showed oligoclonal expansion, especially CD8+ Temra.

Measured with immunoSEQ multiplex PCR; TCRdb has only the in-frame clones, and not every one. The sample carries around 50,000 clones, approximately 84% recorded once. A remark on this clone: The target antigen is unknown.

CDR3 length: 11 residues. Trimming stripped 0 bases from V and 7 bases from J, with 4 bases between. Looked up from germline, CDR1 is GTSNPN and CDR2 is SVGIG (reference sequence). The rearrangement joins TRBV30 to TRBJ2-1; D is undetermined. This material consisted of peripheral blood, taken from a patient treated with proton-based radiotherapy. The receptor comes from a man aged 55 to 70 with pancreatic cancer. The CDR3 DNA follows: TGTGCCTGGAGTGTTTCGAATGAGCAGTTCTTC. Translated, it gives CAWSVSNEQFF.